The sample holds a few counts of the clone carrying this T cell receptor (beta chain). Its antigen is not known. Compared with germline, one end of the junction differs, possibly owing to a read error. The authors ran a second PCR of roughly 7 to 11 cycles using a sample-barcoded 5' primer and a J-beta primer mix. Through a template-switch adaptor with 12 random nucleotides, each cDNA molecule received a tag. MiXCR was run by TCRdb on the 5' RACE reads, yielding one entry per CDR3 protein. The repertoire holds more than 1,400,000 distinct CDR3 sequences, with roughly 40% as singletons. The data were obtained in a study of blood T cells in healthy people across ages. About the study: Template-switching capture recovered about one barcoded beta molecule per two T cells.

Overall study findings and caveats: In the absence of known donor CMV status, changes in expanded clonotypes were possibly confounded.

CDR3 size: 18 residues. This TCR was sampled from a woman in her late teens or twenties in good health. The sample consisted of blood. This chain joins TRBV12-3 or TRBV12-4 and TRBJ2-3; 7 nucleotides align to TRBD2. CDR3 coding DNA: TGTGCCAGTAGTTTAGGCCGAGCTAGCGGAAGAAGCACAGATACGCAGTATTTT. Protein sequence: CASSLGRASGRSTDTQYF.